This paragraph reports one TCR beta chain. Its specificity is unknown. The data were obtained in a study of cytomegalovirus exposure and HLA in healthy donors. The PCR was carried out with 60 Vbeta primers and 13 Jbeta primers. TCRdb's copy holds only in-frame clones and misses some; the assay was immunoSEQ multiplex PCR. The profile shows 140,000 to 150,000 clones, 61% of them singletons. The CDR3 runs to 13 residues. From germline, CDR1 is LGHNT and CDR2 FRNRAP. The junction had 4 bases not matched to a gene; V was cut back by 6 bases and J by 5 bases. Broader study findings: TCR beta V- and J-gene trimming was later associated with a missense DCLRE1C variant. Altogether, 150 to 200 TCR beta chains were recorded as cytomegalovirus-associated.

V and J are TRBV12-5 and TRBJ1-3; 7 nucleotides align to TRBD1. The sample comprised PBMCs. The source is a male donor in good health and CMV-seronegative. CDR3 DNA: TGTGCTAGTGGACTGACAGGGCGAAACACCATATATTTT. Translation: CASGLTGRNTIYF.